This TCR beta chain was profiled in a study of cytomegalovirus exposure and HLA in healthy donors. CDR1 is SQVTM and CDR2 is ANQGSEA in the germline V gene. This CDR3 spans 13 amino acids. V lost 7 bases to trimming and J lost 4 bases; unmatched junction nucleotides: 6. Vbeta (60) and Jbeta (13) primers were used in the PCR. The table came from immunoSEQ multiplex PCR; TCRdb's copy has only in-frame clones and leaves some out. The sample lists about 160,000 clones, 80% occurring once. The chain recombines TRBV29-1 with TRBJ1-4; 7 nucleotides align to TRBD1. The sequence was collected from a woman aged 45-59 years in good health and CMV-seropositive. Specimen: PBMCs. CDR3 sequence reads: CSAHRDSNEKLFF. CDR3 nucleotides: TGCAGCGCCCACCGGGACAGTAATGAAAAACTGTTTTTT.